This T cell receptor beta chain derives from a study of blood T cell repertoires in COVID-19. At the level of the study: There were acute and convalescent COVID-19 samples, and they came from the United States, Italy and Spain.

The CDR3 consists of 17 residues. Deletions cut 0 bases from V and 8 bases from J, with 22 bases between. CDR1 LGHNA and CDR2 YNFKEQ come from the germline V gene. As originally analysed: Reference gene primer amplification gave nucleated cell count estimates. Method: immunoSEQ multiplex PCR; TCRdb's copy keeps in-frame clones and lacks some. V, J and clone size are those of that table, while D and trimming were read from the DNA. The table shows 150,000 or so clones, with approximately 86% occurring only once. This chain links TRBV4-2 with TRBJ1-2, with unresolved D. The sequence came from a woman in her seventies with acute or convalescent COVID-19. The sequenced material came from peripheral blood. CDR3 residues: CASSQDGPTFSRMGYTF. CDR3 coding DNA: TGTGCCAGCAGCCAAGATGGCCCAACCTTTAGCAGAATGGGCTACACCTTC.